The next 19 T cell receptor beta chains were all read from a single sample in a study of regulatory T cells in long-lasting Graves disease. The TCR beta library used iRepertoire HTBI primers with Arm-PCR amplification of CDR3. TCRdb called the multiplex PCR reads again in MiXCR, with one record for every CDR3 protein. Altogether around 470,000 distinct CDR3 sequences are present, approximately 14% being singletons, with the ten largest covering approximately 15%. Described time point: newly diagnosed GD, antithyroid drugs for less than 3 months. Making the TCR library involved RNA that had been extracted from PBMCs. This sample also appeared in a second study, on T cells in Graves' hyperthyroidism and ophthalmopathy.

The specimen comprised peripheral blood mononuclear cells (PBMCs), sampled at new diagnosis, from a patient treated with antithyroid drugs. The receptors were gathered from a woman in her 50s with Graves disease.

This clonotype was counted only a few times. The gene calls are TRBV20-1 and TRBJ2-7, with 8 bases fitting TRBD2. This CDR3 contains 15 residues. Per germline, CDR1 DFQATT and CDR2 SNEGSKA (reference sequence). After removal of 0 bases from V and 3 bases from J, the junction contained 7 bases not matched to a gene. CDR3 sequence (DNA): TGCAGTGCTAGAGAGTATGTGACTAGCGTCTACGAGCAGTACTTC. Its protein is CSAREYVTSVYEQYF.

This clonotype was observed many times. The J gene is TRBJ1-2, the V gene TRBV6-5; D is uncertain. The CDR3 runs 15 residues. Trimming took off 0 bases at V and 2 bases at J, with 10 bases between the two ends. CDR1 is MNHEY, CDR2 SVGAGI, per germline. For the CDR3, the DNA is TGTGCCAGCAGTTACTCGGCAGCTAAAAACTATGGCTACACCTTC. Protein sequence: CASSYSAAKNYGYTF.

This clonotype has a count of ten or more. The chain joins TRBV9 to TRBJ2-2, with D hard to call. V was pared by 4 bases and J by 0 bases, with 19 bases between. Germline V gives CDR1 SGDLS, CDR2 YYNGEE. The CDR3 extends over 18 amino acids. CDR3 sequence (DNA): TGTGCCAGCAGCCCAGTTCGCAGTGGGTGGACGAACACCGGGGAGCTGTTTTTT. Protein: CASSPVRSGWTNTGELFF. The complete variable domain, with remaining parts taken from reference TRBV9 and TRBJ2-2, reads DSGVTQTPKHLITATGQRVTLRCSPRSGDLSVYWYQQSLDQGLQFLIQYYNGEERAKGNILERFSAQQFPDLHSELNLSSLELGDSALYFCASSPVRSGWTNTGELFFGEGSRLTVL.

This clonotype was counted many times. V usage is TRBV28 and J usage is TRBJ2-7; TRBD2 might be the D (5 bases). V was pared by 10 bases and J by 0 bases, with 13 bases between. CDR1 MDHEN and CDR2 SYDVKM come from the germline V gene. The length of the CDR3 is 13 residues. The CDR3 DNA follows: TGTGCCACCGTGAGGGCCGACTCCTACGAGCAGTACTTC. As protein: CATVRADSYEQYF.

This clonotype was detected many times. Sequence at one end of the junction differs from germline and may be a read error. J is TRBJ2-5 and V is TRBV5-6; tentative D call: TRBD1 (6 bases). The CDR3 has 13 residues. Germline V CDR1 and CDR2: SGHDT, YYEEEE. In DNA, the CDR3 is TGCGCCAGCAGCTTGGGAACAGGGGAGACCCAGTACTTC. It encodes CASSLGTGETQYF.

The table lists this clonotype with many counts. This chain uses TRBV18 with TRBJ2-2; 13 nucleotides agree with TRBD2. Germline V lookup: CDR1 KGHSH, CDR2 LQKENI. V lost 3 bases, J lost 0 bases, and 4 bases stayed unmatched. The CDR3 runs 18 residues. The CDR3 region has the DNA TGTGCCAGCTCACCGGGCGGACTAGCGGGGGCGAACACCGGGGAGCTGTTTTTT. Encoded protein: CASSPGGLAGANTGELFF.

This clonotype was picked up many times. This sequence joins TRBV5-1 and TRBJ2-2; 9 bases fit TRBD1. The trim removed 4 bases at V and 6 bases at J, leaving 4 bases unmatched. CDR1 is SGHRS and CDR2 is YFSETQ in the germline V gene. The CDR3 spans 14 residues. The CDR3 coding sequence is TGCGCCAGCAGCAGGACAGGGGAGGCCGGGGAGCTGTTTTTT. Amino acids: CASSRTGEAGELFF. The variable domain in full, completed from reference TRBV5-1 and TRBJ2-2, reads KAGVTQTPRYLIKTRGQQVTLSCSPISGHRSVSWYQQTPGQGLQFLFEYFSETQRNKGNFPGRFSGRQFSNSRSEMNVSTLELGDSALYLCASSRTGEAGELFFGEGSRLTVL.

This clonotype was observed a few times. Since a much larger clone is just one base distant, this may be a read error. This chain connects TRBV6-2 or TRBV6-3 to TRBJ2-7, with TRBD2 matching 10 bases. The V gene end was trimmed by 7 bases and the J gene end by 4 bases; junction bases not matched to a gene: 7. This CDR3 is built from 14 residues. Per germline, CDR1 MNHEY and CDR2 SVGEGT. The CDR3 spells CASMKGLAPYEQYF. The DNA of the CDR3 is TGTGCCAGCATGAAGGGACTAGCGCCTTACGAGCAGTACTTC.

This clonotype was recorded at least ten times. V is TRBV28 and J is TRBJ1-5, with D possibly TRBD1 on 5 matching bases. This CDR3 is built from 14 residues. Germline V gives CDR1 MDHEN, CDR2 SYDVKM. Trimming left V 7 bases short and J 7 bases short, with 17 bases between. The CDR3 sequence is CASNGARFRQPQHF. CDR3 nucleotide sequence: TGTGCCAGCAACGGGGCCCGTTTCAGGCAGCCCCAGCATTTT.

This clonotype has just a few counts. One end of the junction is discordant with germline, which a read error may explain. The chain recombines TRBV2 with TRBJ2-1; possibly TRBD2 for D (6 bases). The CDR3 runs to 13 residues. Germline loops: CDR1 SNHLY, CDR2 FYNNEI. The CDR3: CASSPLRERRGIF. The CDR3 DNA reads TGTGCCAGCAGTCCGCTACGGGAGCGGCGGGGAATCTTC.

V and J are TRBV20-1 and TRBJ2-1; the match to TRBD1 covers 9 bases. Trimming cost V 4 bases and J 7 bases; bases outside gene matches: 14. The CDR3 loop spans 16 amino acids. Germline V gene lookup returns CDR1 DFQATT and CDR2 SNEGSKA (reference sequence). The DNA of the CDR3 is TGCAGTGCTACGCGCCACGGGACAGGGTTCCCAAATGAGCAGTTCTTC. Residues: CSATRHGTGFPNEQFF.

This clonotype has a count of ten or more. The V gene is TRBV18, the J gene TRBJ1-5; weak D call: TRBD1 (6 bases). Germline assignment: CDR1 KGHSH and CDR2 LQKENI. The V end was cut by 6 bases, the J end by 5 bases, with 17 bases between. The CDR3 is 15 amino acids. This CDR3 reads CASSSTGRNDQPQHF. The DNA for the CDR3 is TGTGCCAGCTCCTCGACAGGTAGAAATGATCAGCCCCAGCATTTT. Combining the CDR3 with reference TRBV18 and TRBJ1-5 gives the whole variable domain NAGVMQNPRHLVRRRGQEARLRCSPMKGHSHVYWYRQLPEEGLKFMVYLQKENIIDESGMPKERFSAEFPKEGPSILRIQQVVRGDSAAYFCASSSTGRNDQPQHFGDGTRLSIL.

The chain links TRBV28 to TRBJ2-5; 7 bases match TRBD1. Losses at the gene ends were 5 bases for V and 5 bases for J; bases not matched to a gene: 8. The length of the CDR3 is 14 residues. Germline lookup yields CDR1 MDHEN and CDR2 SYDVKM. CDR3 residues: CASSRGLGHETQYF. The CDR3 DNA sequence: TGTGCCAGCAGTAGGGGGCTCGGGCACGAGACCCAGTACTTC.

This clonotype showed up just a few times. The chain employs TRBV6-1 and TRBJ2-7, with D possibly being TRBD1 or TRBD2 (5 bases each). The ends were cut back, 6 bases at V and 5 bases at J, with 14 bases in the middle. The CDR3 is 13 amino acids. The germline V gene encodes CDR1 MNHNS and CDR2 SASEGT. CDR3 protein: CASSLLGEDEQYF. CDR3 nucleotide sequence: TGTGCCAGCAGCCTGTTGGGGGAAGACGAGCAGTACTTC.

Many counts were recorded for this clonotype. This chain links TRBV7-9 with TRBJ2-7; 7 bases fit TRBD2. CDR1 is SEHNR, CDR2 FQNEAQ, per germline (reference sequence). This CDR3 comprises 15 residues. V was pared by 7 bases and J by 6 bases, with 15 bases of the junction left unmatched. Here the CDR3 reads CASNPTGEGTLEQYF. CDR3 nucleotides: TGTGCCAGCAACCCTACGGGGGAGGGTACCCTCGAGCAGTACTTC.

The CDR3 loop reads CASSLRGTSGRAPGNEQFF. The CDR3 nucleotides are TGTGCCAGCAGCTTAAGGGGGACTAGCGGGAGGGCCCCAGGCAATGAGCAGTTCTTC. The gene calls are TRBV7-3 and TRBJ2-1, with TRBD2 matching 16 bases. V dropped 1 base and J dropped 6; count of bases not matched to a gene: 9. The CDR3 consists of 19 residues. In germline, CDR1 is SGHTA, CDR2 FQGTGA.

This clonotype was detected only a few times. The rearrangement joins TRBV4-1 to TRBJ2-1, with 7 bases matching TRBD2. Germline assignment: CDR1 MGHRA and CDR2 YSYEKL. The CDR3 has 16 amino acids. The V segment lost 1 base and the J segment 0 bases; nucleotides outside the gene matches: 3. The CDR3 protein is CASSQAASGSYNEQFF. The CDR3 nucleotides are TGCGCCAGCAGCCAAGCTGCTAGCGGCTCCTACAATGAGCAGTTCTTC.

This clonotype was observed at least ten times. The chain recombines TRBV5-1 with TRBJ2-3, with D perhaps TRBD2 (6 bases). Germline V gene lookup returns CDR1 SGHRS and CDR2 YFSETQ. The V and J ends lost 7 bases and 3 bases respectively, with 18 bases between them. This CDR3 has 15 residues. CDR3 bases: TGCGCCAGCGGCGGTCGGGGAGGTAAAACAGATACGCAGTATTTT. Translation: CASGGRGGKTDTQYF.

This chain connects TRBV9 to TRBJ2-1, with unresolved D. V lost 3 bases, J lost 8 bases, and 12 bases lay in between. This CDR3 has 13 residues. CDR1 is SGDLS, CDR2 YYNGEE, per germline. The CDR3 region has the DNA TGTGCCAGCAGCGGAGACCCCTCCCATGAGCAGTTCTTC. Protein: CASSGDPSHEQFF.